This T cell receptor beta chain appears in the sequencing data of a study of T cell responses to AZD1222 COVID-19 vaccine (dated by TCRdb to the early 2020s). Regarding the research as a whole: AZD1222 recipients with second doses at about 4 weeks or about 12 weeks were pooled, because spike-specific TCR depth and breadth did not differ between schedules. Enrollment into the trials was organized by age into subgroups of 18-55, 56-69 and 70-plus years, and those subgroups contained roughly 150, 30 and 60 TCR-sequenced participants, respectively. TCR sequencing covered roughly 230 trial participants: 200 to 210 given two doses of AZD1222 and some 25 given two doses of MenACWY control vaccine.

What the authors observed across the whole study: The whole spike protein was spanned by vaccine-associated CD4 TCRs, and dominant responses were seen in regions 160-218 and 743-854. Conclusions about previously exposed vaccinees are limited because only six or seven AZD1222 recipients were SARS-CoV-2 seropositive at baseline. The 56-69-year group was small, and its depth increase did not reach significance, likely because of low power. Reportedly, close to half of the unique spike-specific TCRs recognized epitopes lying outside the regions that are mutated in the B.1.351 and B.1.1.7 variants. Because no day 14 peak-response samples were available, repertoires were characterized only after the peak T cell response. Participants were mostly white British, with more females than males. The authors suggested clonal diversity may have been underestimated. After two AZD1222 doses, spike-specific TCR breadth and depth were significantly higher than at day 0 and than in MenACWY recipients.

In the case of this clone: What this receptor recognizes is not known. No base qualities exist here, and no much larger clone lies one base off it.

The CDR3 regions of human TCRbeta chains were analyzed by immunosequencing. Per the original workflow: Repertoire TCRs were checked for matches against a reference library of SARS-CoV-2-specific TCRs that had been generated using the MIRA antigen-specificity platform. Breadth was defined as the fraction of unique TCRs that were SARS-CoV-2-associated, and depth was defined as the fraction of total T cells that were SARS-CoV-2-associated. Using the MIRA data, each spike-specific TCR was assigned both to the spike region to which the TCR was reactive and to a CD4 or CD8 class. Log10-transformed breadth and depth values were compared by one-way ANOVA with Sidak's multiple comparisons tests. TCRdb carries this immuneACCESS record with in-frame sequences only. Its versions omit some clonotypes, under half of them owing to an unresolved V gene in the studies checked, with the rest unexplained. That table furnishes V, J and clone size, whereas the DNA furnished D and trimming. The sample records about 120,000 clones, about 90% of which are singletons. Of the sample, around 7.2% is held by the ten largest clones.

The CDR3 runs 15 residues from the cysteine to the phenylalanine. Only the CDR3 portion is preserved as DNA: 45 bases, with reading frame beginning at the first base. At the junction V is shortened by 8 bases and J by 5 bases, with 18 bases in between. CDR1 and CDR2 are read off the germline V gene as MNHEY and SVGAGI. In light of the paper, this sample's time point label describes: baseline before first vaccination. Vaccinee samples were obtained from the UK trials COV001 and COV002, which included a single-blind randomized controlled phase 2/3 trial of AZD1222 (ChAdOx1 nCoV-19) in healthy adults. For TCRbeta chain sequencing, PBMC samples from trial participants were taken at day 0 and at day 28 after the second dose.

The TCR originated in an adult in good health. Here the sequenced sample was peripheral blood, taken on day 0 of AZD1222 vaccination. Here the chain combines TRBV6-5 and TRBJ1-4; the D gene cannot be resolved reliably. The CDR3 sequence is CASRGRTGVNEKLFF. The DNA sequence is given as TGTGCCAGCCGCGGGCGGACCGGAGTCAATGAAAAACTGTTTTTT.